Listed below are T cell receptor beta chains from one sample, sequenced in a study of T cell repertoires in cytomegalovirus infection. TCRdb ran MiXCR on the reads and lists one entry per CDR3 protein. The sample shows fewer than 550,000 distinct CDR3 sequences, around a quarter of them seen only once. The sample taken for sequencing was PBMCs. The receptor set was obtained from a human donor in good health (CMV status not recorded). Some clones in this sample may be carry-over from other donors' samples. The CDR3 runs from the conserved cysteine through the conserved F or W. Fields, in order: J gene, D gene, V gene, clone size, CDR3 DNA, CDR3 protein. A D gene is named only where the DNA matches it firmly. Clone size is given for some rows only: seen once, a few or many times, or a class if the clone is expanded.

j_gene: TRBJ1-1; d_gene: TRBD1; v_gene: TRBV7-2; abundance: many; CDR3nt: TGTGCCAGCAGCCCGGGACAGCACACTGAAGCTTTCTTT; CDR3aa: CASSPGQHTEAFF
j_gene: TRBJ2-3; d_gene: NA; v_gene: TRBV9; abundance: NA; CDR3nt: TGTGCCAGCAGCGTTGGGGCGGAGAGCACAGATACGCAGTATTTT; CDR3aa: CASSVGAESTDTQYF
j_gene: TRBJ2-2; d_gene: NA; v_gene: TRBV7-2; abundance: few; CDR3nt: TGTGCCAGCAGCTTAGAAGTGACAGCCACCGGGGAGCTGTTTTTT; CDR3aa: CASSLEVTATGELFF
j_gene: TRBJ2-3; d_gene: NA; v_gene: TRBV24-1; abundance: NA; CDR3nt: TGTGCCACCAGTGATTATGAGGGGGGCTACACAGATACGCAGTATTTT; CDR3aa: CATSDYEGGYTDTQYF
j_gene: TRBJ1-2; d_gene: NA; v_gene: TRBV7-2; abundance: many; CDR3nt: TGTGCCAGCAGCCCGGACGAGGGCTATGGCTACACCTTC; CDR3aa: CASSPDEGYGYTF
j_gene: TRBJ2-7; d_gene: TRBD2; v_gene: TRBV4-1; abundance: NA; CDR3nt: TGCGCCAGCAGCCAAGTCGCTCTAGCGGCCCCCTACGAGCAGTACTTC; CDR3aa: CASSQVALAAPYEQYF
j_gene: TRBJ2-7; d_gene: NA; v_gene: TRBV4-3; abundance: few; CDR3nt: TGCGCCAGCAGCCAAGATGTCCTAGCGCTTACCTACGAGCAGTACTTC; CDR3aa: CASSQDVLALTYEQYF
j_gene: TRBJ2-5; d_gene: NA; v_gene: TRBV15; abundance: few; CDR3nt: TGTGCCACCAGCAGTCGGTTGGACTTGGAGACCCAGTACTTC; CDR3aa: CATSSRLDLETQYF
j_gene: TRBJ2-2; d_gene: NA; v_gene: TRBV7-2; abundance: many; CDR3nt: TGTGCCAGCAGCTTGGGGGGCGGGCGGGTGAACACCGGGGAGCTGTTTTTT; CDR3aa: CASSLGGGRVNTGELFF
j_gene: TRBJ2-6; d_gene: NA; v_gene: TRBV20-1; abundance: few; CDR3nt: TGCAGTGCTAACGCGCCGGGATCTGGGGCCAACGTCCTGACTTTC; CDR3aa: CSANAPGSGANVLTF
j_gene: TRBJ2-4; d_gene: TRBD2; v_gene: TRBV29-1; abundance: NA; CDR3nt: TGCAGCGCCGGACTAGCGGGAGAAGGGAACATTCAGTACTTC; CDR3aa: CSAGLAGEGNIQYF
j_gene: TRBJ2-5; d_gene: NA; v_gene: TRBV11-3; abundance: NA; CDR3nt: TGTGCCAGCAGCCCCGGAGGGCCGAGCCAAGAGACCCAGTACTTC; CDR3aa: CASSPGGPSQETQYF
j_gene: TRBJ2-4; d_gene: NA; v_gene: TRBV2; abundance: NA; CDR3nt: TGTGCCAGAACTGAGGGGAGAGAGGGCATTCAGTACTTC; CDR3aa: CARTEGREGIQYF
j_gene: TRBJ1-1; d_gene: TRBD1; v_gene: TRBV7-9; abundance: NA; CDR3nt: TGTGCCAGCAGCCCTCAGGGGGTTTCGTCTGAAGCTTTCTTT; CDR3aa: CASSPQGVSSEAFF
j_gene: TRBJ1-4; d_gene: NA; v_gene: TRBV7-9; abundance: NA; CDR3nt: TGTGCCAGCAGCCCCAGGATAGGGTCAAATGAAAAACTGTTTTTT; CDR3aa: CASSPRIGSNEKLFF
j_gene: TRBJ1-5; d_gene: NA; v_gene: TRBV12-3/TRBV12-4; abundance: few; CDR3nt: TGTGCCAGCACACCGGGAACTAATCAGCCCCAGCATTTT; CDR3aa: CASTPGTNQPQHF
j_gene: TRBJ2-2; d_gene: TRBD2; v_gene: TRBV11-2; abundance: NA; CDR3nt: TGTGCCAGCAGCTCCGGACTAGCGAAATTGACCGGGGAGCTGTTTTTT; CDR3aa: CASSSGLAKLTGELFF
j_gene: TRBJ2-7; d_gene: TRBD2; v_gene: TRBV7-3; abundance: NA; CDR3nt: TGTGCCAGCAGCCCGAGGGGACTAGCGAGGAACGAGCAGTACTTC; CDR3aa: CASSPRGLARNEQYF
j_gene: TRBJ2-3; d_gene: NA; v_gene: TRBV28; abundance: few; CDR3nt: TGTGCCAGCAGTTCCCGGGACACCGCGGCCGATACGCAGTATTTT; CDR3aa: CASSSRDTAADTQYF
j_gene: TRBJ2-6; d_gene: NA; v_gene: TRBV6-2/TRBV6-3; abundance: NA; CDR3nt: TGTGCCACAAACCCAGTATCCGGGGCCAACGTCCTGACTTTC; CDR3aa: CATNPVSGANVLTF
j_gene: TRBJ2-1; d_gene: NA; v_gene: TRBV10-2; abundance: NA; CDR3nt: TGCGCCAGCGAGGGGGACAATGAGCAGTTCTTC; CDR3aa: CASEGDNEQFF
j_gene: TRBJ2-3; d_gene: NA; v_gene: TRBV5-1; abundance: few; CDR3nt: TGCGCCAGCAGCTTGGTGTTGGGGCCGGGGAGCACAGATACGCAGTATTTT; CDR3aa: CASSLVLGPGSTDTQYF
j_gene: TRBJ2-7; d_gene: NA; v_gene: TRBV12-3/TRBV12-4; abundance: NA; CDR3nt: TGTGCCAGCAGTTCGACACCTCAGGTCCACGAGCAGTACTTC; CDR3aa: CASSSTPQVHEQYF
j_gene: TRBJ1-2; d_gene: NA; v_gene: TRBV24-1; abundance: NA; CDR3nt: TGTGCCACCAGTGACCCCGACAGACAATGGGGCTACACCTTC; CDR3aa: CATSDPDRQWGYTF
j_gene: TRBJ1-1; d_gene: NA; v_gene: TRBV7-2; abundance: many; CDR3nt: TGTGCCAGCAGCCCCGGTCGGTCCCCCGGGACTGAAGCTTTCTTT; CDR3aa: CASSPGRSPGTEAFF
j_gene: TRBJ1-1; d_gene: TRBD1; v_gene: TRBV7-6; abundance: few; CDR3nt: TGTGCCAGCAGCTTTACAGGGGGCTTTGGTGAAGCTTTCTTT; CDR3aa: CASSFTGGFGEAFF
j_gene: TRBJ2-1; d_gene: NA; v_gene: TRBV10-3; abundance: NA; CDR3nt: TGTGCCATCAGACCGGGATTCTCCTACAATGAGCAGTTCTTC; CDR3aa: CAIRPGFSYNEQFF
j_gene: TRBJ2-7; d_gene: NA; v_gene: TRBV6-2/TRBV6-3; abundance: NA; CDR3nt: TGTGCCAGCAGTTTTGGCGGGACAAACTACGAGCAGTACTTC; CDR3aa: CASSFGGTNYEQYF
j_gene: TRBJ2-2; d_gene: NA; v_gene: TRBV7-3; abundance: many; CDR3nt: TGTGCCAGCAGACGTGGACTGACCGGGGAGCTGTTTTTT; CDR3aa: CASRRGLTGELFF
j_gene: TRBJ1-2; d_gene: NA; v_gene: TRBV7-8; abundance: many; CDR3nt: TGTGCCAGCAGCCGCGACAATGCCGCCAACTATGGCTACACCTTC; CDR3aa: CASSRDNAANYGYTF
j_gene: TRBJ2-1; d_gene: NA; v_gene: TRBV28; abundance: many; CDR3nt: TGTGCCAGCAGTTGGACGGACTACCGTAATGAGCAGTTCTTC; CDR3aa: CASSWTDYRNEQFF
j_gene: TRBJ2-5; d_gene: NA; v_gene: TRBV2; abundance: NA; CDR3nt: TGTGCCAGCAGTGCTCCCCGGGGCGAGACCCAGTACTTC; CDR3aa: CASSAPRGETQYF
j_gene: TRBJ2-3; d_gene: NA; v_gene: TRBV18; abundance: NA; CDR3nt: TGTGCCAGCTCACCACCGACAGCGGGCACAGATACGCAGTATTTT; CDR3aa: CASSPPTAGTDTQYF
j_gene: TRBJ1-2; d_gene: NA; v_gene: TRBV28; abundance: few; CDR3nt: TGTGCCAGCAGTTTAGAAACGGTCTATGGCTACACCTTC; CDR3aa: CASSLETVYGYTF
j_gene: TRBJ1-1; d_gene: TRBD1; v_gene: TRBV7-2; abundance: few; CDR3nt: TGTGCCAGCAGAGCCGGGACAGGCCGTACCGGAGCTTTCTTT; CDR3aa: CASRAGTGRTGAFF
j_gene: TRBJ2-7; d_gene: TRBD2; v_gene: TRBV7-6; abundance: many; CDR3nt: TGTGCCAGCAGCCAAAGACTAGCGGGGTCCTACGAGCAGTACTTC; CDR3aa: CASSQRLAGSYEQYF